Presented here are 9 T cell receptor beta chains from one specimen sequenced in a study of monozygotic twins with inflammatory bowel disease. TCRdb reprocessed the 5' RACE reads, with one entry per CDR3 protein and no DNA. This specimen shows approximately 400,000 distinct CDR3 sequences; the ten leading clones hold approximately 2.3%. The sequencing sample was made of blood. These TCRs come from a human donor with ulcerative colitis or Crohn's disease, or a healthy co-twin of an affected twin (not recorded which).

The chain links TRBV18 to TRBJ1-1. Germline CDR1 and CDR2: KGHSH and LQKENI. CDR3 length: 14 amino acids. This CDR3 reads CASSPPHPYTEAFF.

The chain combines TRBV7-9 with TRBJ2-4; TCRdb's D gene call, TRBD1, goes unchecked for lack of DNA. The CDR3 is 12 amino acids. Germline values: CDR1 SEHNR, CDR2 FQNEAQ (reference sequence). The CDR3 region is CASSAGQGRAYF.

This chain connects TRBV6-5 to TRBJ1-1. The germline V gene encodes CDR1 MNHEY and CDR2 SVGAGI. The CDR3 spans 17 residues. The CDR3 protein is CASSYSSGRVANTEAFF.

CDR3 protein: CASSLSTGVGNTGELFF. This chain links TRBV28 with TRBJ2-2; TCRdb outputs TRBD1, but without DNA this stays unchecked. This CDR3 is built from 17 residues. CDR1 and CDR2 from the germline V gene are MDHEN and SYDVKM.

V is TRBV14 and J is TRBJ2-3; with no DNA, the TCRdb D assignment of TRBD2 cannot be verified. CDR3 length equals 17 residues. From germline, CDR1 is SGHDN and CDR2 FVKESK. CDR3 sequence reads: CASSQDYSGGNSSTQYF. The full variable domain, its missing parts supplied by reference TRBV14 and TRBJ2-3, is EAGVTQFPSHSVIEKGQTVTLRCDPISGHDNLYWYRRVMGKEIKFLLHFVKESKQDESGMPNNRFLAERTGGTYSTLKVQPAELEDSGVYFCASSQDYSGGNSSTQYFGPGTRLTVL.

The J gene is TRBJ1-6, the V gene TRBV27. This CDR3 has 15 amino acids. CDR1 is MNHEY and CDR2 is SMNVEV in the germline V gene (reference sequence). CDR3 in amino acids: CASSEGAAYNSPLHF.

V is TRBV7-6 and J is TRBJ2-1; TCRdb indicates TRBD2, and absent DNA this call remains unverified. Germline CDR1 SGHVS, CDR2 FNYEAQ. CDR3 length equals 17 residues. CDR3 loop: CASSLYVAGDSYNEQFF.

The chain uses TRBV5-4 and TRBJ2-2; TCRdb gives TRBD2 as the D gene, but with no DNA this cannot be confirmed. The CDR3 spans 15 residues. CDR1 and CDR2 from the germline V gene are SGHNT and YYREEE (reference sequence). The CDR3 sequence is CASSFSGLNTGELFF.

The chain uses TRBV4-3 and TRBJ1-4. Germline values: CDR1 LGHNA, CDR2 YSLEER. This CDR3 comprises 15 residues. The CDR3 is CASSQYVASNEKLFF.